The clone carrying this T cell receptor (beta chain) was picked up a small number of times. The antigen remains undetermined. Relative to the germline gene, one junction end is altered; a read error may explain this. This sample includes further DNA sequences coding for the same CDR3. This record belongs to a study of cytomegalovirus exposure and HLA in healthy donors. Study-wide findings and caveats: It was in a later analysis that TCR association rates were seen to vary by HLA locus, highest for DRB1 and lowest for HLA-C. Among TCR sequences, most were rare, though some public TCRs appeared in many donors. Later work showed greater clonal expansion in HLA-associated TCR beta chains than in equally common others.

When sampled, the donors appeared nominally healthy, though they likely had unrecorded immune exposures. The CDR3 spans 13 residues. CDR1 SEHNR and CDR2 FQNEAQ come from the germline V gene (reference sequence). It was with 60 Vbeta and 13 Jbeta primers that the PCR ran. Sequencing used immunoSEQ multiplex PCR; TCRdb keeps in-frame clones, though not all of them. The sample lists around 150,000 clones; roughly 79% were seen once. The rearrangement uses TRBV7-9 and TRBJ2-7, with 7 bases fitting TRBD1. Material for sequencing was PBMCs. The sequence came from a male donor in good health and CMV-seropositive. DNA of the CDR3: TGTTCCAGCAGCGCAGGGACAGCCTACGAGCAGTACTTC. Translated, it gives CSSSAGTAYEQYF.